This T cell receptor (beta chain) originates from a study of blood T cell repertoires in COVID-19. This study enrolled people aged 18 to 89 from about 26 US geographic areas. This table comes from immunoSEQ multiplex PCR, and its TCRdb copy is limited to in-frame clones, with some not included. The table has approximately 280,000 clones, around 89% seen once. This CDR3 contains 15 residues. Germline assignment: CDR1 MGHRA and CDR2 YSYEKL. Trimming left V 4 bases short and J 2 bases short, with 13 bases between. The sample comprised PBMCs or T cells enriched from blood (not recorded which). This TCR derives from a woman between 18 and 30 years old with acute COVID-19. This chain connects TRBV4-1 to TRBJ2-3; D is perhaps TRBD1 (6 bases). CDR3 in amino acids: CASSPGEVLTDTQYF. CDR3 nucleotides: TGCGCCAGCAGCCCAGGGGAAGTCCTCACAGATACGCAGTATTTT.